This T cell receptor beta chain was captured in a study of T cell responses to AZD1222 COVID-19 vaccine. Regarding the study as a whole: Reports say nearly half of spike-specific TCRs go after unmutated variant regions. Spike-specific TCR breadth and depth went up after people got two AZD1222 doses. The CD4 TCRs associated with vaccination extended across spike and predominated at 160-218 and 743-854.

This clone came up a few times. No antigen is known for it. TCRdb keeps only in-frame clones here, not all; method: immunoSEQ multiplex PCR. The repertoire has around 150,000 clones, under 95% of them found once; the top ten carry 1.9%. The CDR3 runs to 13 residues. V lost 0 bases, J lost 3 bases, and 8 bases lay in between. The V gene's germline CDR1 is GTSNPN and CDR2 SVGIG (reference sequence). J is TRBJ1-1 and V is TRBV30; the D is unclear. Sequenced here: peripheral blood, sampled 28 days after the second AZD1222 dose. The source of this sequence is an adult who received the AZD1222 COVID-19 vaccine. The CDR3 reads CAWSVSPDTEAFF. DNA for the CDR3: TGTGCCTGGAGTGTATCTCCTGACACTGAAGCTTTCTTT.